This T cell receptor (beta chain) originates from a study of CD8 T cells in ankylosing spondylitis. General observations from the study: Reported data indicate significant enrichment of disease-linked clones within matched ankylosing spondylitis synovial fluid.

Of note for this clonotype: Its antigen is not known.

Quantitative 5'-RACE was performed with molecular barcodes, and it yielded the TCR beta libraries. MiXCR, applied by TCRdb to the 5' RACE reads, yields one record per CDR3 protein. The profile shows under 150,000 distinct CDR3 sequences, approximately 9.9% of them singletons. The CDR3 is made up of 14 amino acids. The ends lost 4 bases at V and 4 bases at J; junction bases unmatched: 4. This sequence originates from a male donor with ankylosing spondylitis or in good health (not recorded which). Sequencing input: blood, either unsorted or a sorted T cell fraction (not recorded which). The J gene is TRBJ2-3, the V gene TRBV12-3 or TRBV12-4; 8 nucleotides align to TRBD2. In nucleotides, the CDR3 is TGTGCCAGCAGTTCCAGCGGGAGCGCAGATACGCAGTATTTT. It yields the protein CASSSSGSADTQYF.